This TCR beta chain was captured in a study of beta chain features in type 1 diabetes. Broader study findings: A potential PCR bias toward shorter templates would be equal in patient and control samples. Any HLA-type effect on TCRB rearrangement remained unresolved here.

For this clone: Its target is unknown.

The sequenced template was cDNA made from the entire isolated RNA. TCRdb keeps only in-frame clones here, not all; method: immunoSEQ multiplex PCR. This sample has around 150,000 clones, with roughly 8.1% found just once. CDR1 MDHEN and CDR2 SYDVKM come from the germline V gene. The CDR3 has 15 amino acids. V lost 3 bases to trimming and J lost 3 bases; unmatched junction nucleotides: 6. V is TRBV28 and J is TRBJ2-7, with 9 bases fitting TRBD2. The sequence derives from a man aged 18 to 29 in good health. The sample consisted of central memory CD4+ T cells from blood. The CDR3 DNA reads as TGTGCCAGCAGTTTTTCTAGCGGGATATACTACGAGCAGTACTTC. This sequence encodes CASSFSSGIYYEQYF.